The sequence of this T cell receptor (beta chain) was determined in a study of response to subunit inactivated influenza vaccine. This clonotype came up many times. The antigen remains unidentified. TCRdb re-analysed the RT-PCR reads in MiXCR, keeping a single row per CDR3 protein. The table has about 780,000 distinct CDR3 sequences, less than 20% seen once; the top ten hold roughly a tenth. CDR1 and CDR2 (germline): DFQATT, SNEGSKA (reference sequence). The germline V and J ends were trimmed by 2 bases and 5 bases, with 9 bases remaining between them. CDR3 size: 12 residues. Whole-study findings and limits: After each seasonal influenza vaccination, few new T cells are recruited, the authors suggested.

Here the sequenced sample was PBMCs from blood, taken less than 6 days after vaccination. V gene TRBV20-1 combines with J gene TRBJ2-5, with D perhaps TRBD1 (5 bases). The sequence came from a man between 45 and 60 years old who received an inactivated influenza vaccine. CDR3 loop: CSARFRAETQYF. CDR3 nucleotide sequence: TGCAGTGCTAGATTCAGGGCTGAGACCCAGTACTTC.